The source of this TCR beta chain is a study of T cell responses to AZD1222 COVID-19 vaccine. Trimming shortened V by 2 bases and J by 8 bases, and 21 bases separated the two germline ends. CDR1 and CDR2 (germline): MGHRA, YSYEKL. The CDR3 is 16 amino acids. Repertoires were generated with immunoSEQ multiplex PCR, while TCRdb's copy carries only in-frame clones and drops some. The sample includes some 180,000 clones, roughly nine tenths of them seen just once. This sample comprised peripheral blood, obtained 28 days after the second AZD1222 dose. This clonotype was sampled from an adult who received the AZD1222 COVID-19 vaccine. The chain links TRBV4-1 to TRBJ1-2; D ambiguous. The CDR3 is CASSQPLSREEKGYTF. In DNA, the CDR3 is TGCGCCAGCAGCCAACCCCTATCCCGGGAGGAGAAGGGCTACACCTTC.